The 10 T cell receptor beta chains in this list originate from one sample, sequenced in a study of blood T cell repertoires in COVID-19. The method was immunoSEQ multiplex PCR; TCRdb's version includes in-frame clones alone and lacks a portion of them. The table has more than 25,000 clones, more than 75% seen once. Input material: peripheral blood. The source of these receptors is a man aged 70-80 years with active or convalescent COVID-19.

The chain recombines TRBV6-6 with TRBJ1-2; no clear D. V lost 4 bases and J 4 bases, leaving 19 bases between the germline ends. The CDR3 is 16 amino acids. CDR1 MNHNY and CDR2 SVGAGI come from the germline V gene (reference sequence). CDR3 nucleotide sequence: TGTGCCAGCAGTTTCTCCCGGGAGGTCCCTATCTATGGCTACACCTTC. It codes for CASSFSREVPIYGYTF.

The chain is built from TRBV19 and TRBJ1-2; 8 bases agree with TRBD1. V was pared by 3 bases and J by 5 bases, with 8 bases of the junction left unmatched. Per the germline V gene, CDR1 is LNHDA and CDR2 is SQIVND (reference sequence). The CDR3 is 15 amino acids. For the CDR3, the DNA is TGTGCCAGTAGTATTCAGGGGGCAATCCGTTATGGCTACACCTTC. Translation: CASSIQGAIRYGYTF.

This chain connects TRBV7-3 to TRBJ2-1, with D perhaps TRBD1 (6 bases). The V gene's germline CDR1 is SGHTA and CDR2 FQGTGA. This CDR3 comprises 12 residues. The ends were cut back, 4 bases at V and 6 bases at J, with 7 bases in the middle. The CDR3 reads CASSSQGNEQFF. The CDR3 coding sequence is TGTGCCAGCAGCTCACAGGGCAATGAGCAGTTCTTC.

V usage is TRBV19 and J usage is TRBJ2-3, with 7 bases matching TRBD1. Germline V gene lookup returns CDR1 LNHDA and CDR2 SQIVND (reference sequence). J was trimmed by 4 bases and V by 7 bases; bases with no gene match: 11. The CDR3 loop spans 15 amino acids. For the CDR3, the DNA is TGTGCCAGTAAGGTTGTTGGGCAGGGGGCAGATACGCAGTATTTT. This sequence encodes CASKVVGQGADTQYF.

The V call is TRBV12-3 or TRBV12-4, the J call TRBJ1-1; 7 bases line up with TRBD1. This CDR3 spans 13 amino acids. After removal of 4 bases from V and 11 bases from J, the junction contained 10 bases not matched to a gene. The CDR3 coding sequence is TGTGCCAGCAGTTCAATGACCGGACAGGCGGCTTTCTTT. It yields the protein CASSSMTGQAAFF.

Written as DNA, the CDR3 is TGCGCCAGCAGCTTGGGCGGACTAGCGGGATACAATGAGCAGTTCTTC. Encoded protein: CASSLGGLAGYNEQFF. This sequence joins TRBV5-1 and TRBJ2-1; TRBD2 agrees at 12 bases. Germline loops: CDR1 SGHRS, CDR2 YFSETQ. This CDR3 has 16 residues. The V gene end was trimmed by 0 bases and the J gene end by 4 bases; junction bases not matched to a gene: 2.

The chain employs TRBV15 and TRBJ1-1, with D tentatively TRBD1 (6 bases). CDR1 is LNHNV and CDR2 is YYDKDF in the germline V gene (reference sequence). With 3 bases removed from V and 0 bases from J, the gap between germline ends came to 8 bases. The CDR3 has 14 amino acids. The CDR3 loop reads CATSRGTLNTEAFF. As DNA, the CDR3 is TGTGCCACCAGCAGGGGGACATTGAACACTGAAGCTTTCTTT.

This chain uses TRBV19 with TRBJ1-2, with a possible D match to TRBD1 (5 bases). Germline CDR1 is LNHDA and CDR2 is SQIVND (reference sequence). The length of the CDR3 is 16 residues. Trimming stripped 5 bases from V and 0 bases from J, with 16 bases between. The CDR3 is CASSDSPGGANYGYTF. Here the CDR3 DNA reads TGTGCCAGTAGTGATTCCCCCGGGGGAGCTAACTATGGCTACACCTTC.

V gene TRBV11-1 combines with J gene TRBJ2-1; 11 bases agree with TRBD2. The CDR3 loop spans 14 amino acids. The junction had 4 bases not matched to a gene; V was cut back by 3 bases and J by 9 bases. Germline values: CDR1 SGHAT, CDR2 FQDESV (reference sequence). CDR3 in amino acids: CASSFLAGGIEQFF. The CDR3 DNA is TGTGCCAGCAGCTTCCTAGCGGGAGGAATTGAGCAGTTCTTC.

This clone showed up just a few times. The chain couples TRBV4-1 to TRBJ2-3; a weak D match, TRBD1 (6 bases). The CDR3 is 14 amino acids. The V end was cut by 4 bases, the J end by 14 bases, with 22 bases between. Germline-derived CDR1 and CDR2 are MGHRA and YSYEKL. CDR3 residues: CASSRTESQGVRYF. As DNA, the CDR3 is TGCGCCAGCAGCCGGACAGAGAGTCAGGGAGTTCGGTATTTT.